This TCR beta chain was identified in a study of OX40 agonist ivuxolimab in advanced cancers. Study background: Melanoma, hepatocellular carcinoma, head and neck or renal cell cancer occurred in dose-escalation patients.

This CDR3 is built from 12 residues. The V gene's germline CDR1 is SGHRS and CDR2 YFSETQ. J gave up 5 bases and V 7 bases, and 5 bases lay outside the gene matches. This clone showed up just once. Sequenced by immunoSEQ multiplex PCR; TCRdb stores in-frame clones only, minus some. In the table there are approximately 38,000 clones, around 92% of which are singletons. This rearrangement joins TRBV5-1 to TRBJ1-1; TRBD1 matches at 7 bases. This TCR was recovered from an adult with an advanced solid tumor such as melanoma, head and neck, liver or kidney cancer. The sample in question was CD4+ or CD8+ T cells sorted from blood, obtained in a trial of the OX40 agonist ivuxolimab. CDR3 amino acids: CASQGGGTEAFF. The CDR3, as DNA: TGCGCCAGCCAGGGGGGTGGTACTGAAGCTTTCTTT.